The subject of this entry is one TCR beta chain. This clonotype occurred a few times. This clone's antigen is unknown. No base-level quality is on record; no much larger clone is a single base apart. The study was a case-control design nested within a healthcare worker cohort in London, UK, with weekly nasopharyngeal swab PCR tests and blood sampling. Healthcare workers were recruited between 23 and 31 March 2020, during the week of the UK lockdown, and were followed weekly for up to about 15 weeks. Germline trimming: 0 bases from V, 6 bases from J; junction bases outside gene matches: 7. The CDR3 runs 15 residues from the cysteine to the phenylalanine. Only CDR3 DNA remains: 45 bases, in frame from the first base. According to the germline V gene (reference sequence), CDR1 reads SGHNT and CDR2 reads YYREEE. This sample stems from a study of early T cells in non-severe SARS-CoV-2 infection (dated by TCRdb to the early 2020s). About the study as a whole: TCR sequencing used bulk RNA from unsorted whole blood, so alpha and beta chains could not be paired. What the research found in general, with its limitations: VDJdb matching was skewed toward anti-spike CD8 responses and likely underestimated virus-specific expansions by missing private and CD4 specificities.

Receptors were amplified or captured by 5' RACE. TCRdb lists the instrument as NextSeq 500. Unique molecular identifiers were attached to individual cDNA molecules in the TCR library protocol so that sequencing error and PCR bias could be corrected. Sequencing covered both TCR alpha and beta chains, and within each sample the abundances of alpha and beta sequences were tightly co-correlated. On the authors' methods: Decombinator V4 was used to perform V gene, J gene and CDR3 annotation of TCR sequences. Expanded TCRs were defined as changing significantly between any two time points under a Poisson model with p below 0.0001. TCR abundances were normalised to the total number of TCRs sequenced per sample and expressed as counts per million. MAIT TCRs were defined by TRAV1-2 paired with TRAJ12, TRAJ20 or TRAJ33, and iNKT TCRs by TRAV10 paired with TRAJ18. A search of VDJdb, accessed on 1 November 2021, was run for TCRs annotated to CMV, EBV and SARS-CoV-2, with TCRs annotated for multiple antigens excluded. The public reads were reanalyzed by TCRdb: fastp trimming at Q25, MiXCR alignment, in-frame beta chains only. Each CDR3 protein gets just one entry, which takes the most common genes and DNA from the rows behind it. What appears here as the V and J calls and clone size reflects TCRdb's work, not the paper's. This sample is represented by around 83,000 distinct CDR3 sequences; over 9.5% of them were singletons. Around 8% of the sample is taken by the ten largest.

This TCR was sampled from an adult who was a healthcare worker with PCR-confirmed SARS-CoV-2 infection or an uninfected control (not recorded which). Sequenced material: whole blood, taken at baseline. The chain is made from TRBV5-4 and TRBJ2-7, with TRBD1 identical over 9 junction bases. The CDR3 region reads CASSLVTGGLSEQYF. The DNA sequence is given as TGTGCCAGCAGCTTGGTTACAGGGGGCCTCTCCGAGCAGTACTTC.